These T cell receptor beta chains were read from a single sample in a study of T cells in Graves' hyperthyroidism and ophthalmopathy. TCRdb re-called the multiplex PCR reads with MiXCR, one entry per CDR3 protein. The sample consists of hundreds of thousands of distinct CDR3 sequences, approximately 23% of them appearing once. What was sequenced was blood. Source of these receptors: a man aged 25-40 years with Graves' ophthalmopathy. Each CDR3 is given with its conserved first and last residue. The order of the fields is clone size, D gene, J gene, V gene, CDR3 protein, CDR3 DNA. The D gene is left open where the match is weak. Clone size appears in some rows only: once, few, many, or a class for an expanded clone.

many | - | TRBJ2-2 | TRBV7-2 | CASSRTASTGELFF | TGTGCCAGCAGCCGGACAGCCAGCACCGGGGAGCTGTTTTTT
- | - | TRBJ1-3 | TRBV28 | CASIGTGRSGNTIYF | TGTGCCAGCATCGGGACGGGACGCTCTGGAAACACCATATATTTT
- | - | TRBJ1-5 | TRBV11-3 | CASSLRHSNQPQHF | TGTGCCAGCAGCCTTAGGCATAGCAATCAGCCCCAGCATTTT
many | - | TRBJ1-1 | TRBV20-1 | CSASPPRSTRNTEAFF | TGCAGTGCTAGCCCCCCCCGGTCAACTAGGAACACTGAAGCTTTCTTT
- | - | TRBJ2-1 | TRBV28 | CASSSKYKVSNEQFF | TGTGCCAGCAGTTCCAAATATAAAGTGAGCAATGAGCAGTTCTTC
- | - | TRBJ1-2 | TRBV12-3/TRBV12-4 | CASSSDRTLGYTF | TGTGCCAGCAGTTCCGACAGGACTTTAGGCTACACCTTC
many | - | TRBJ2-1 | TRBV13 | CASSLSGPRSYNEQFF | TGTGCCAGCAGCTTAAGCGGTCCCCGCTCCTACAATGAGCAGTTCTTC
- | - | TRBJ2-5 | TRBV10-2 | CASSDGGQETQYF | TGCGCCAGCAGTGACGGAGGCCAAGAGACCCAGTACTTC
few | - | TRBJ1-1 | TRBV28 | CASSLGNPWVNTEAFF | TGTGCCAGCAGTTTAGGCAATCCCTGGGTGAACACTGAAGCTTTCTTT
- | - | TRBJ1-4 | TRBV5-6 | CASSLGRRSGNEKLFF | TGTGCCAGCAGCTTGGGTCGGCGCTCGGGTAATGAAAAACTGTTTTTT
- | - | TRBJ1-2 | TRBV5-6 | CATYRGVGRYGYTF | TGTGCCACCTACCGAGGAGTCGGAAGATATGGCTACACCTTC
once | TRBD2 | TRBJ2-7 | TRBV5-1 | CASSPWGGGSEQYF | TGTGCCAGCAGCCCCTGGGGGGGAGGATCCGAGCAGTACTTC
few | - | TRBJ1-2 | TRBV25-1 | CASSELGRSDYGYTF | TGTGCCAGCAGTGAATTGGGCAGGTCGGACTATGGCTACACCTTC
- | - | TRBJ1-2 | TRBV29-1 | CSVEDRTTNYGYTF | TGCAGCGTTGAAGACAGGACTACTAACTATGGCTACACCTTC
- | - | TRBJ1-1 | TRBV14 | CASSQVQGMETEAFF | TGTGCCAGCAGCCAAGTGCAGGGGATGGAGACTGAAGCTTTCTTT
few | TRBD2 | TRBJ2-1 | TRBV9 | CASSPRVAGDHNEQFF | TGTGCCAGCAGCCCGAGGGTAGCGGGAGACCACAATGAGCAGTTCTTC
few | - | TRBJ2-2 | TRBV11-2 | CASSPSREITGELFF | TGTGCCAGCAGCCCGTCTCGGGAGATCACCGGGGAGCTGTTTTTT
few | TRBD2 | TRBJ2-1 | TRBV19 | CASSIVSSGKDEQFF | TGTGCCAGTAGTATAGTATCTAGCGGGAAAGATGAGCAGTTCTTC
few | - | TRBJ2-7 | TRBV29-1 | CSVEGGGEQYF | TGCAGCGTTGAGGGCGGAGGCGAGCAGTACTTC
many | - | TRBJ1-2 | TRBV3-1 | CASSQGRDNYGYTF | TGTGCCAGCAGCCAAGGCCGGGACAACTATGGCTACACCTTC
- | - | TRBJ2-3 | TRBV6-4 | CASSEMYSADTQYF | TGTGCCAGCAGTGAGATGTACAGCGCGGATACGCAGTATTTT
- | - | TRBJ1-5 | TRBV6-5 | CASSYSRVSNQPQHF | TGTGCCAGCAGTTACTCGAGGGTGAGCAATCAGCCCCAGCATTTT